This is a list of T cell receptor beta chains from one sample in a study of cytomegalovirus exposure and HLA in healthy donors. Using immunoSEQ multiplex PCR, the repertoire was profiled, and TCRdb retains in-frame clones only, with some absent. There are roughly 150,000 clones in the sample; around three quarters occur only once, and 2.1% lies in the top ten. The specimen sequenced was PBMCs. These receptors were obtained from a woman aged 55-70 years in good health and CMV-seropositive. Each CDR3 is given with its conserved first and last residue. Each record gives: D gene, V gene, J gene, clone size, CDR3 DNA, CDR3 protein. The D gene is left open where the match is weak. The size of a clone is reported for some rows only, either as once, few or many, or as a class for expanded clones.

d_gene: NA; v_gene: TRBV19; j_gene: TRBJ2-2; abundance: NA; CDR3nt: TGTGCCAGTAGTAGGGGGGACTTTAAGACCGGGGAGCTGTTTTTT; CDR3aa: CASSRGDFKTGELFF
d_gene: NA; v_gene: TRBV7-8; j_gene: TRBJ1-2; abundance: NA; CDR3nt: TGTGCCAGCAGCTTAGTTCGCGGGGCCCTCGGTTCTCTCGGGGGCTACACCTTC; CDR3aa: CASSLVRGALGSLGGYTF
d_gene: NA; v_gene: TRBV5-4; j_gene: TRBJ1-1; abundance: NA; CDR3nt: TGTGCCAGCAGCTTGGCGTGGAGGGACACTGAAGCTTTCTTT; CDR3aa: CASSLAWRDTEAFF
d_gene: NA; v_gene: TRBV6-1; j_gene: TRBJ2-5; abundance: few; CDR3nt: TGTGCCAGCACCCAACAGGCTAGTAGAGAGACCCAGTACTTC; CDR3aa: CASTQQASRETQYF
d_gene: NA; v_gene: TRBV30; j_gene: TRBJ1-2; abundance: NA; CDR3nt: TGTGCCTGGAGTATACAGGGCTTTGGCTATGGCTACACCTTC; CDR3aa: CAWSIQGFGYGYTF
d_gene: NA; v_gene: TRBV6-5; j_gene: TRBJ1-1; abundance: NA; CDR3nt: TGTGCCAGCGCTAGTGTTGGGAACACTGAAGCTTTCTTT; CDR3aa: CASASVGNTEAFF
d_gene: NA; v_gene: TRBV11-2; j_gene: TRBJ1-1; abundance: NA; CDR3nt: TGTGCCAGCAGCTTAGATATCAGCAGGGCGAACACTGAAGCTTTCTTT; CDR3aa: CASSLDISRANTEAFF
d_gene: NA; v_gene: TRBV11-1; j_gene: TRBJ1-1; abundance: few; CDR3nt: TGTGCCAGCAGCTTATCCCAGGGGATAGGCACTGAAGCTTTCTTT; CDR3aa: CASSLSQGIGTEAFF
d_gene: NA; v_gene: TRBV6-5; j_gene: TRBJ2-7; abundance: NA; CDR3nt: TGTGCCAGCAGTAAGGACTACTTCGCCTACGAGCAGTACTTC; CDR3aa: CASSKDYFAYEQYF
d_gene: NA; v_gene: TRBV5-1; j_gene: TRBJ2-7; abundance: NA; CDR3nt: TGCGCCAGCGCTAGCAGCTACGAGCAGTACTTC; CDR3aa: CASASSYEQYF
d_gene: NA; v_gene: TRBV5-1; j_gene: TRBJ1-3; abundance: NA; CDR3nt: TGCGCCAGCAGTCCTATCAACTCTGGAAACACCATATATTTT; CDR3aa: CASSPINSGNTIYF
d_gene: TRBD1; v_gene: TRBV28; j_gene: TRBJ2-7; abundance: NA; CDR3nt: TGTGCCAGCAGGGGGACAGCCACCTACGAGCAGTACTTC; CDR3aa: CASRGTATYEQYF
d_gene: TRBD1; v_gene: TRBV4-1; j_gene: TRBJ1-2; abundance: NA; CDR3nt: TGCGCCAGCAGCCAAGACCCTTCCGGGACAGCAACGAACTATGGCTACACCTTC; CDR3aa: CASSQDPSGTATNYGYTF
d_gene: NA; v_gene: TRBV20-1; j_gene: TRBJ2-7; abundance: NA; CDR3nt: TGCAGTGCAAACCGGGACTACGAGCAGTACTTC; CDR3aa: CSANRDYEQYF
d_gene: NA; v_gene: TRBV7-3; j_gene: TRBJ2-3; abundance: few; CDR3nt: TGTGCCAGCAGCTTAACGGGAGGCCCAGATACGCAGTATTTT; CDR3aa: CASSLTGGPDTQYF
d_gene: TRBD2; v_gene: TRBV19; j_gene: TRBJ2-5; abundance: NA; CDR3nt: TGTGCCAGTAGTAAACTAGCGGGAGGGGCGAGGGAGACCCAGTACTTC; CDR3aa: CASSKLAGGARETQYF
d_gene: NA; v_gene: TRBV7-8; j_gene: TRBJ2-6; abundance: NA; CDR3nt: TGTGCCAGCAGCTTAACGGCGGGCTCTGGGGCCAACGTCCTGACTTTC; CDR3aa: CASSLTAGSGANVLTF
d_gene: NA; v_gene: TRBV7-9; j_gene: TRBJ1-5; abundance: few; CDR3nt: TGTGCGTATGAAGGGGGAAAGGATCAGCCCCAGCATTTT; CDR3aa: CAYEGGKDQPQHF